Detailed here is one T cell receptor beta chain. The CDR3 loop spans 15 amino acids. Germline V CDR1 and CDR2: MNHNS, SASEGT. Trimming at V came to 1 base and at J to 4 bases, leaving 0 bases not matched to a gene. The data were obtained in a study of blood T cell repertoires in COVID-19. Study-level information: Sites across the United States, Italy and Spain contributed samples from acute and convalescent COVID-19. From T cells, B-cell-depleted T cells, or PBMCs came the material, which was cDNA or gDNA.

Original handling: The authors estimated nucleated cell counts from reference gene primer amplification. The method was immunoSEQ multiplex PCR; TCRdb's version includes in-frame clones alone and lacks a portion of them. Clone size and V and J calls were adopted from that table, with D and trimming inferred from the DNA. The sample holds 300,000 to 450,000 clones, roughly 86% seen once. Sequencing used peripheral blood. The clonotype originates from a human donor in a cohort sampled during active COVID-19. The genes are TRBV6-1 and TRBJ2-3, with 12 bases aligning to TRBD2. As DNA, the CDR3 is TGTGCCAGCAGTGAAGGGACTAGCGGGGCAGATACGCAGTATTTT. Amino acid sequence: CASSEGTSGADTQYF.